This T cell receptor (beta chain) comes out of a study of blood T cell repertoires in COVID-19. Study in general: T cells, B-cell-depleted T cells, or PBMCs provided the cDNA or gDNA that served as material.

Assay used: immunoSEQ multiplex PCR; TCRdb lists only in-frame clones, some missing. The sample holds a few hundred thousand clones, around 87% seen once. Germline CDR1 reads LGHNA; CDR2 reads YSLEER. V was cut by 1 base and J by 7 bases, with 8 bases left in between. The CDR3 runs to 13 residues. The sample comprised peripheral blood. This TCR derives from a woman aged 25 to 39 with COVID-19, enrolled during active disease. This sequence joins TRBV4-3 and TRBJ1-5, with unresolved D. CDR3 nucleotides: TGCGCCAGCAGCCAAGGGCGGGAGCAGCCCCAGCATTTT. This sequence encodes CASSQGREQPQHF.